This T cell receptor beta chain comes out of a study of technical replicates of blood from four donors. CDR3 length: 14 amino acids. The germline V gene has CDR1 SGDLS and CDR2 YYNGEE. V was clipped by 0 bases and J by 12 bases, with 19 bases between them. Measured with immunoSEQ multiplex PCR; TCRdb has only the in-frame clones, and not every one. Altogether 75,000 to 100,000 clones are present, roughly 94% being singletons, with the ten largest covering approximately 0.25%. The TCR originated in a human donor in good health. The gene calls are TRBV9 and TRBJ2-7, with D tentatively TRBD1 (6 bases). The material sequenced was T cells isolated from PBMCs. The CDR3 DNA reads TGTGCCAGCAGCGTAGGCGAGGGGGAGCCTCGTCCGTACTTC. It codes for CASSVGEGEPRPYF.